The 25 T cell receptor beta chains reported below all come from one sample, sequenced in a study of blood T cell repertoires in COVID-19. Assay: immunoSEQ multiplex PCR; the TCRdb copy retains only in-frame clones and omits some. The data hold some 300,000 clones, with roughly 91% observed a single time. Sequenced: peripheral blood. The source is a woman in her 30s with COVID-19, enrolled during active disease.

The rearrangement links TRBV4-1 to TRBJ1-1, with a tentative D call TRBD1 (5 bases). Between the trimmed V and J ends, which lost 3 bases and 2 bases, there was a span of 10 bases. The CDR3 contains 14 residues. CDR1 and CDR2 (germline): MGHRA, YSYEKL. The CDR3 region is CASSHDRVNTEAFF. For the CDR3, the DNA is TGCGCCAGCAGCCACGACAGAGTTAACACTGAAGCTTTCTTT.

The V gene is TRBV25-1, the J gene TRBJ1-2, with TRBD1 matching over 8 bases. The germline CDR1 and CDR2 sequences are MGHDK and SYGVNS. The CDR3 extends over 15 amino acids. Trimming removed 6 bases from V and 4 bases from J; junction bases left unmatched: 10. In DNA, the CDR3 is TGTGCCAGCAGGGGGTTAGGACAGGGCGCCTATGGCTACACCTTC. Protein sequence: CASRGLGQGAYGYTF.

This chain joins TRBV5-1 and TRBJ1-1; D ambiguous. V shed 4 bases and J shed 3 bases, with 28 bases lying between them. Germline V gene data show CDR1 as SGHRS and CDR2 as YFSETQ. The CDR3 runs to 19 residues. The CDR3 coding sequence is TGCGCCAGCAGCCCTAGAATACACCCCAGATTGGAGAATTACACTGAAGCTTTCTTT. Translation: CASSPRIHPRLENYTEAFF.

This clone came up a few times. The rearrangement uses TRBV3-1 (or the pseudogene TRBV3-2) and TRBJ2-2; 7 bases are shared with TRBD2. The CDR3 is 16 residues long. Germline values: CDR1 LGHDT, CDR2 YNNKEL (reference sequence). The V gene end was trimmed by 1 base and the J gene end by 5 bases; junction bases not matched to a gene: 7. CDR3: CASSQADGGRTGELFF. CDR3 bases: TGTGCCAGCAGCCAAGCGGATGGCGGGAGAACCGGGGAGCTGTTTTTT.

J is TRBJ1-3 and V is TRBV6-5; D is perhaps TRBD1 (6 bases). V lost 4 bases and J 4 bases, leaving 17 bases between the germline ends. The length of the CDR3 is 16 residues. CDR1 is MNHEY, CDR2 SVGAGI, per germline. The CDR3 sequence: CASSSPRRTDGNTIYF. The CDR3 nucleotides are TGTGCCAGCAGTTCTCCTAGGAGGACAGACGGAAACACCATATATTTT.

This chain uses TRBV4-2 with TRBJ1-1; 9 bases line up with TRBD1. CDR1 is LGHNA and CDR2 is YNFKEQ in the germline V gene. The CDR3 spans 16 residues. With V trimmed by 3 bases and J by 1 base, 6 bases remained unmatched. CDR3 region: CASSQNPGQGNTEAFF. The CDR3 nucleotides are TGTGCCAGCAGCCAGAATCCGGGACAGGGGAACACTGAAGCTTTCTTT.

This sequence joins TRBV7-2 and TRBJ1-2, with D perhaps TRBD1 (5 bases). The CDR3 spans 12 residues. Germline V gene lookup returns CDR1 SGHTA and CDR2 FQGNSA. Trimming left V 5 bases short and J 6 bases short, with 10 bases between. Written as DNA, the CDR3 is TGTGCCAGCAGCCCCCAGGGCGATGGCTACACCTTC. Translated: CASSPQGDGYTF.

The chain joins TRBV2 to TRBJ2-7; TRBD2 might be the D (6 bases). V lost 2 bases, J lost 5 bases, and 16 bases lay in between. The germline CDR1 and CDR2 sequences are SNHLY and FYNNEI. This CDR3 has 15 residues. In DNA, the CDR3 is TGTGCCAGCAGTGAAAACTTGGGACTTCCCCACGAGCAGTACTTC. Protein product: CASSENLGLPHEQYF.

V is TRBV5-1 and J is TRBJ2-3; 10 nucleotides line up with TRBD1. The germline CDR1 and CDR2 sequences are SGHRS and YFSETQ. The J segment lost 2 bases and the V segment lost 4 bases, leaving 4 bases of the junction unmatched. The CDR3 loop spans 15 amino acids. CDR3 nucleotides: TGCGCCAGCAGCGTGACAGGGGGCGACACAGATACGCAGTATTTT. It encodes CASSVTGGDTDTQYF.

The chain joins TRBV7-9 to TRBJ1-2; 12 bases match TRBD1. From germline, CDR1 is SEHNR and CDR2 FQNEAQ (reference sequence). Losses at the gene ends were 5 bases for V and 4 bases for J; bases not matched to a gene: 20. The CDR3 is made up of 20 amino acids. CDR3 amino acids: CASSNRPLGQGAASRYGYTF. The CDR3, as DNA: TGTGCCAGCAGCAACCGTCCCCTGGGACAGGGGGCGGCGTCTCGCTATGGCTACACCTTC.

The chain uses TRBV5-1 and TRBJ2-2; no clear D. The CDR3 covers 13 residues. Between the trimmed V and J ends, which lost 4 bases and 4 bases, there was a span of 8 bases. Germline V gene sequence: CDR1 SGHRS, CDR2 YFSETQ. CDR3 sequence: CASSIGVTGELFF. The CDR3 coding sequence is TGCGCCAGCAGCATAGGAGTCACCGGGGAGCTGTTTTTT.

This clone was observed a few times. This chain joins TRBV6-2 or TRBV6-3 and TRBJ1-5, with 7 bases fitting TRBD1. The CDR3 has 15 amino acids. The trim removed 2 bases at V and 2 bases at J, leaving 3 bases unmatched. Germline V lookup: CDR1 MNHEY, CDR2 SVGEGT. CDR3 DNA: TGTGCCAGCAGTTACCAGGGGGTGGGCAATCAGCCCCAGCATTTT. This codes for CASSYQGVGNQPQHF.

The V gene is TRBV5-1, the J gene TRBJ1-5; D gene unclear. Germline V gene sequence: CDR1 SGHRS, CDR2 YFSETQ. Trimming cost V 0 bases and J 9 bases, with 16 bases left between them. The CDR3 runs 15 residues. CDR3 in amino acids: CASSLGETRGTPQHF. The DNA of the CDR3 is TGCGCCAGCAGCTTGGGGGAGACAAGAGGCACGCCCCAGCATTTT.

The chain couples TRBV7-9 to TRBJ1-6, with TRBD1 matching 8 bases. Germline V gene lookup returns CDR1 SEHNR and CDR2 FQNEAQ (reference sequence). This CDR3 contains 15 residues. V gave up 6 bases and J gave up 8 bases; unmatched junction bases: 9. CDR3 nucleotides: TGTGCCAGCAGTCCGGGACAGGCCCCATATTCACCCCTCCACTTT. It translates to CASSPGQAPYSPLHF.

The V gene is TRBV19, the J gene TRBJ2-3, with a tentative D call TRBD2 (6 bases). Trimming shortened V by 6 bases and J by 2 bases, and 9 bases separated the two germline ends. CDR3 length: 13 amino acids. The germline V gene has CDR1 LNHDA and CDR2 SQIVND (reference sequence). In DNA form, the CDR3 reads TGTGCCAGTAGGAGGGACTCCACAGATACGCAGTATTTT. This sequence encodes CASRRDSTDTQYF.

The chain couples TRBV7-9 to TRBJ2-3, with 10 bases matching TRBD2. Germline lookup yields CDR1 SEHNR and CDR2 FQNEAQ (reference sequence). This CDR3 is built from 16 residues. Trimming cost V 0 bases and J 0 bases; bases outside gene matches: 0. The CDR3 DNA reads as TGTGCCAGCAGCTTAGCACTAGCGGGGAGCACAGATACGCAGTATTTT. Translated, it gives CASSLALAGSTDTQYF.

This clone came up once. CDR3 protein: CAINSGGNTIYF. In nucleotides, the CDR3 is TGTGCCATCAACTCGGGGGGAAACACCATATATTTT. The chain couples TRBV10-3 to TRBJ1-3, with unresolved D. The ends were cut back, 7 bases at V and 4 bases at J, with 8 bases in the middle. Germline CDR1 and CDR2: ENHRY and SYGVKD. The CDR3 runs to 12 residues.

Here the CDR3 DNA reads TGTGCCAGCAGCCGACTAGCGGGGGGGGTGGATACGCAGTATTTT. It specifies CASSRLAGGVDTQYF. The chain joins TRBV27 to TRBJ2-3; 14 bases line up with TRBD2. The CDR3 extends over 15 amino acids. The V and J ends lost 6 bases and 6 bases, in that order; junction bases with no gene match: 5. Looked up from germline, CDR1 is MNHEY and CDR2 is SMNVEV (reference sequence).

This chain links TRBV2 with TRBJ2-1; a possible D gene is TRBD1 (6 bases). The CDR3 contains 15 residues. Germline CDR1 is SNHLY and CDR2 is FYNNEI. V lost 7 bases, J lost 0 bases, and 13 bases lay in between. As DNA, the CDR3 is TGTGCCAGCATCCTGGACAGAGCCTCCTACAATGAGCAGTTCTTC. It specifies CASILDRASYNEQFF.

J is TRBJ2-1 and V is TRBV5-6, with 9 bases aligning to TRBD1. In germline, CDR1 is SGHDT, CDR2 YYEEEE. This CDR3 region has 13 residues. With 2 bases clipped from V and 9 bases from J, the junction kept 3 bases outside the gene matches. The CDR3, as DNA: TGTGCCAGCAGCTTAACAGGGGGCAGTGAGCAGTTCTTC. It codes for CASSLTGGSEQFF.

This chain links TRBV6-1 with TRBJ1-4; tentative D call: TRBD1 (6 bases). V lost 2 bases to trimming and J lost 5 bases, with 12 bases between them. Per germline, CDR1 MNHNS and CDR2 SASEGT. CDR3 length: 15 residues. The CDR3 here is CASSERSGVNEKLFF. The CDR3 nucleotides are TGTGCCAGCAGTGAACGCTCAGGGGTCAATGAAAAACTGTTTTTT.

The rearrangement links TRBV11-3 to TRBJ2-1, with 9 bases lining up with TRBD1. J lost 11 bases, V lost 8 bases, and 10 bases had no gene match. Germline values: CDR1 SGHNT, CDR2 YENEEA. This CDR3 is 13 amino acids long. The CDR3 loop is CASGQGMGNQQFF. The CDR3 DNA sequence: TGTGCCAGCGGACAGGGGATGGGGAATCAGCAGTTCTTC.

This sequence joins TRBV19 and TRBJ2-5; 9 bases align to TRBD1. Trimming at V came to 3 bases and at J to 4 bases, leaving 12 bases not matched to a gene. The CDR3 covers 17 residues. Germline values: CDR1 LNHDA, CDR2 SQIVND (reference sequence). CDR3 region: CASSIARDRERGETQYF. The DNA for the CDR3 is TGTGCCAGTAGTATTGCTCGGGACAGGGAAAGGGGAGAGACCCAGTACTTC.

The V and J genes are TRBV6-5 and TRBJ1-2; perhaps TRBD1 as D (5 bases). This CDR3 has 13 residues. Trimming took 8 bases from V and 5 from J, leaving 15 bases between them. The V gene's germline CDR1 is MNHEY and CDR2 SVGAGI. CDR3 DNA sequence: TGTGCCAGCGTAAGGGCCCGGGGGTATGGCTACACCTTC. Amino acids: CASVRARGYGYTF.

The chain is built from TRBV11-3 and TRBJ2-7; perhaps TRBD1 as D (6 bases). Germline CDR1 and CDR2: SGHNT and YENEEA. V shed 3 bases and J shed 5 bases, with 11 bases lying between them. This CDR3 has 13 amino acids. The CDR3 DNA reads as TGTGCCAGCAGCTTCGCCAGGGGCAACGAGCAGTACTTC. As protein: CASSFARGNEQYF.